This T cell receptor beta chain was observed in a study of response to subunit inactivated influenza vaccine. Study-wide points: After each seasonal influenza vaccination, few new T cells are recruited, the authors suggested.

Via MiXCR, TCRdb re-called the RT-PCR reads, giving one row per CDR3 protein. The table lists hundreds of thousands of distinct CDR3 sequences, approximately 14% of them singletons, with around 10% in the top ten. This clonotype was counted only a few times. What it recognizes is unknown. CDR1 DFQATT and CDR2 SNEGSKA come from the germline V gene (reference sequence). The CDR3 covers 14 residues. Trimming at V came to 6 bases and at J to 5 bases, leaving 7 bases not matched to a gene. This sequence joins TRBV20-1 and TRBJ2-1, with 10 nucleotides matching TRBD2. This TCR derives from a man aged 50 or older who received an inactivated influenza vaccine. Material: PBMCs from blood, obtained roughly 12 days after vaccination. The CDR3 sequence: CSAPLAGVHNEQFF. In nucleotides, the CDR3 is TGCAGTGCGCCCCTAGCGGGAGTCCACAATGAGCAGTTCTTC.